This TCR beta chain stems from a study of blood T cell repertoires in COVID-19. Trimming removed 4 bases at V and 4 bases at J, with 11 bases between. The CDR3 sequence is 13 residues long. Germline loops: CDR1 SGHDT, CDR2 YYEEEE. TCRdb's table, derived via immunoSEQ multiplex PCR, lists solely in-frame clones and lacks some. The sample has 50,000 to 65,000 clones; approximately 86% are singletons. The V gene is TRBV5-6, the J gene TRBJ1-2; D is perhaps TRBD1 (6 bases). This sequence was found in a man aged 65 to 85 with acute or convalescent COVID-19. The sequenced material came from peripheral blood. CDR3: CASSRRGFYGYTF. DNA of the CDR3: TGTGCCAGCAGCCGAAGGGGGTTCTATGGCTACACCTTC.